Presented here are 29 T cell receptor beta chains from one specimen sequenced in a study of T cell clones after liver transplantation. Measured with immunoSEQ multiplex PCR; TCRdb has only the in-frame clones, and not every one. This table holds 85,000 to 110,000 clones, about 88% found once. The sample consisted of CD4+ T cells from blood, taken approximately 43 months after liver transplant. The origin of the receptors is a human patient who received a liver transplant. Some T cells may possibly be graft donor cells.

In its sample, this clone was seen a few times. This chain uses TRBV19 with TRBJ2-7; D remains unclear. The CDR3 covers 15 residues. Trimming shortened V by 3 bases and J by 5 bases, and 17 bases separated the two germline ends. The germline CDR1 and CDR2 sequences are LNHDA and SQIVND (reference sequence). CDR3 coding DNA: TGTGCCAGTAGTATTTGGGAATCGCGCCGCGACGAGCAGTACTTC. Protein: CASSIWESRRDEQYF.

The chain employs TRBV19 and TRBJ2-7; 9 bases line up with TRBD1. Germline assignment: CDR1 LNHDA and CDR2 SQIVND (reference sequence). V dropped 5 bases and J dropped 0; count of bases not matched to a gene: 8. This CDR3 is 16 amino acids long. This chain's CDR3 is CASSFEGTGISYEQYF. Written as DNA, the CDR3 is TGTGCCAGTAGTTTCGAAGGGACAGGGATCTCCTACGAGCAGTACTTC.

The chain carries TRBV6-6 and TRBJ2-2; D is perhaps TRBD1 or TRBD2 (5 bases each). Germline V gives CDR1 MNHNY, CDR2 SVGAGI (reference sequence). This CDR3 is 14 amino acids long. V was clipped by 7 bases and J by 1 base, with 10 bases between them. Here the CDR3 DNA reads TGTGCCAGCATCGGGACCGGGAACACCGGGGAGCTGTTTTTT. Its protein product is CASIGTGNTGELFF.

The rearrangement joins TRBV7-9 to TRBJ2-3, with TRBD1 matching 7 bases. The length of the CDR3 is 14 residues. The V gene end was trimmed by 4 bases and the J gene end by 6 bases; junction bases not matched to a gene: 7. CDR1 SEHNR and CDR2 FQNEAQ come from the germline V gene (reference sequence). CDR3 DNA: TGTGCCAGCAGCTCCACAGGGGTGCGTGATACGCAGTATTTT. Its translation: CASSSTGVRDTQYF.

The V gene is TRBV21-1, the J gene TRBJ2-3. TRBV21-1 represents a pseudogene. CDR3 length: 17 amino acids. The CDR3 spells CASSSNSRPRPPDTQYF. The CDR3 region has the DNA TGTGCCAGCAGCTCGAACTCCCGGCCCCGACCGCCAGATACGCAGTATTTT.

DNA of the CDR3: TGTGCCAGCAGCAACCAAGGGACTAGCGGGCCTCGAAGGCAGTTCTTC. Translation gives CASSNQGTSGPRRQFF. The chain carries TRBV7-9 and TRBJ2-1, with TRBD2 matching 12 bases. Germline lookup yields CDR1 SEHNR and CDR2 FQNEAQ (reference sequence). V was pared by 5 bases and J by 12 bases, with 14 bases of the junction left unmatched. This CDR3 region has 16 residues.

The V gene is TRBV9, the J gene TRBJ2-1; D gene unclear. CDR1 and CDR2 (germline): SGDLS, YYNGEE. The CDR3 spans 15 residues. Between the trimmed V and J ends, which lost 0 bases and 3 bases, there was a span of 10 bases. Written as DNA, the CDR3 is TGTGCCAGCAGCGTAGTAGGGATGGGCTACAATGAGCAGTTCTTC. This encodes CASSVVGMGYNEQFF.

The chain couples TRBV5-4 to TRBJ2-3; D possibly corresponds to TRBD1 (5 bases). The CDR3 consists of 12 residues. V lost 5 bases and J 6 bases, leaving 10 bases between the germline ends. Germline V gene data show CDR1 as SGHNT and CDR2 as YYREEE (reference sequence). The chain's CDR3 is CASSLPGDTQYF. The CDR3 DNA reads TGTGCCAGCAGTTTACCAGGGGATACGCAGTATTTT. Combining the CDR3 with reference TRBV5-4 and TRBJ2-3 gives the whole variable domain ETGVTQSPTHLIKTRGQQVTLRCSSQSGHNTVSWYQQALGQGPQFIFQYYREEENGRGNFPPRFSGLQFPNYSSELNVNALELDDSALYLCASSLPGDTQYFGPGTRLTVL.

The chain employs TRBV18 and TRBJ1-5; no clear D gene. V lost 1 base and J lost 4, with 5 bases in between. The CDR3 consists of 13 residues. The germline V gene encodes CDR1 KGHSH and CDR2 LQKENI. CDR3 bases: TGTGCCAGCTCACCACAGGCTAATCAGCCCCAGCATTTT. Translation: CASSPQANQPQHF.

The chain couples TRBV19 to TRBJ2-7; D remains ambiguous. Germline CDR1 LNHDA, CDR2 SQIVND (reference sequence). Trimming shortened V by 5 bases and J by 4 bases, and 15 bases separated the two germline ends. There are 14 residues in the CDR3. CDR3 nucleotide sequence: TGTGCCAGTAGTCCACCGAGTAAGAGTTACGAGCAGTACTTC. Encoded protein: CASSPPSKSYEQYF.

The chain carries TRBV18 and TRBJ1-2, with no clear D. V lost 6 bases to trimming and J lost 8 bases, with 16 bases between them. The CDR3 is 13 amino acids. Germline assignment: CDR1 KGHSH and CDR2 LQKENI. CDR3 region: CASSRVEFEGYTF. For the CDR3, the DNA is TGTGCCAGCTCTCGCGTCGAATTTGAGGGCTACACCTTC.

The chain couples TRBV19 to TRBJ2-5, with TRBD1 matching over 7 bases. The CDR3 runs to 17 residues. With V trimmed by 4 bases and J by 1 base, 12 bases remained unmatched. Looked up from germline, CDR1 is LNHDA and CDR2 is SQIVND (reference sequence). Written as DNA, the CDR3 is TGTGCCAGTAGTACCTACCTCAGGGGGTCTCTCCAAGAGACCCAGTACTTC. Translated, it gives CASSTYLRGSLQETQYF.

The rearrangement links TRBV5-4 to TRBJ2-3; D may be TRBD1 (5 bases). The V gene lost 1 base and the J gene lost 0 bases, with 9 bases spanning the gap. The CDR3 covers 15 residues. Germline V gene lookup returns CDR1 SGHNT and CDR2 YYREEE (reference sequence). In DNA, the CDR3 is TGTGCCAGCAGCTTGTCAGGGATGAGCACAGATACGCAGTATTTT. Its translation is CASSLSGMSTDTQYF.

The chain's CDR3 is CASSLGQAREAFF. CDR3 bases: TGTGCCAGCAGCTTGGGACAGGCCCGTGAAGCTTTCTTT. This chain links TRBV5-5 with TRBJ1-1; TRBD1 is a possible D gene (6 bases). This CDR3 spans 13 amino acids. The V gene lost 0 bases and the J gene lost 7 bases, with 10 bases spanning the gap. Germline V gene sequence: CDR1 SGHKS, CDR2 YYEKEE (reference sequence). The whole variable domain, remainder taken from reference TRBV5-5 and TRBJ1-1, is DAGVTQSPTHLIKTRGQQVTLRCSPISGHKSVSWYQQVLGQGPQFIFQYYEKEERGRGNFPDRFSARQFPNYSSELNVNALLLGDSALYLCASSLGQAREAFFGQGTRLTVV.

In this sample, this clone turned up once. The chain employs TRBV19 and TRBJ2-5; a possible D gene is TRBD1 (6 bases). Germline CDR1 reads LNHDA; CDR2 reads SQIVND (reference sequence). V shed 8 bases and J shed 3 bases, with 19 bases lying between them. This CDR3 contains 15 residues. The CDR3 nucleotides are TGTGCCAGTGGCCGTCCACAGGGAGCTAAAGAGACCCAGTACTTC. Translating it yields CASGRPQGAKETQYF. Supplemented by reference TRBV19 and TRBJ2-5, the full variable domain reads DGGITQSPKYLFRKEGQNVTLSCEQNLNHDAMYWYRQDPGQGLRLIYYSQIVNDFQKGDIAEGYSVSREKKESFPLTVTSAQKNPTAFYLCASGRPQGAKETQYFGPGTRLLVL.

CDR3 loop: CASSLVRQRGYNEQFF. Written as DNA, the CDR3 is TGTGCCAGCAGCTTAGTACGCCAGCGGGGCTACAATGAGCAGTTCTTC. The V gene is TRBV7-9, the J gene TRBJ2-1; 7 bases match TRBD2. With V trimmed by 1 base and J by 3 bases, 6 bases remained unmatched. Germline values: CDR1 SEHNR, CDR2 FQNEAQ (reference sequence). The CDR3 is 16 amino acids.

The chain employs TRBV7-6 and TRBJ2-5, with a tentative D call TRBD1 (5 bases). The CDR3 runs to 16 residues. Germline V gene data show CDR1 as SGHVS and CDR2 as FNYEAQ. V dropped 3 bases and J dropped 5 bases, with 19 bases sitting between them. DNA for the CDR3: TGTGCCAGCAGCTTGGCACCGAATCAGGGTGGGGAGACCCAGTACTTC. Protein sequence: CASSLAPNQGGETQYF.

This rearrangement joins TRBV6-1 to TRBJ2-5; D is perhaps TRBD1 (6 bases). In germline, CDR1 is MNHNS, CDR2 SASEGT. The CDR3 runs 12 residues. Between the trimmed V and J ends, which lost 6 bases and 5 bases, there was a span of 10 bases. The DNA of the CDR3 is TGTGCCAGCAGCCAGGGGTTTGAGACCCAGTACTTC. Amino acids: CASSQGFETQYF.

The chain carries TRBV27 and TRBJ1-5; 11 bases line up with TRBD1. The J call is uncertain, as TRBJ2-3 better fits the DNA end. CDR3 size: 17 residues. Germline-derived CDR1 and CDR2 are MNHEY and SMNVEV (reference sequence). Written as DNA, the CDR3 is TGTGCCAGCAGTTTTACTGGCGGGACAGGGGGTTCTCGGCCCCAGTATTTT. This translates into CASSFTGGTGGSRPQYF.

The rearrangement links TRBV5-1 to TRBJ2-7, with D perhaps TRBD1 (5 bases). CDR1 and CDR2 from the germline V gene are SGHRS and YFSETQ. V was clipped by 0 bases and J by 2 bases, with 12 bases between them. The CDR3 totals 15 residues. In nucleotides, the CDR3 is TGCGCCAGCAGCTTGGTCTCGGACAAGGCCTACGAGCAGTACTTC. This codes for CASSLVSDKAYEQYF.

This chain uses TRBV14 with TRBJ2-2; no clear D gene. The CDR3 length is 13 residues. Germline-derived CDR1 and CDR2 are SGHDN and FVKESK. The V end lost 1 base, the J end lost 4 bases, and 4 bases lay between the germline ends. The CDR3: CASSQVLTGELFF. The CDR3 nucleotides read TGTGCCAGCAGCCAAGTGCTCACCGGGGAGCTGTTTTTT.

The chain couples TRBV6-6 to TRBJ1-1, with TRBD1 matching over 7 bases. V gave up 4 bases and J gave up 1 base; unmatched junction bases: 6. CDR1 is MNHNY and CDR2 is SVGAGI in the germline V gene (reference sequence). This CDR3 has 15 amino acids. CDR3 in amino acids: CASSLNRGANTEAFF. In DNA, the CDR3 is TGTGCCAGCAGTTTAAACAGGGGAGCGAACACTGAAGCTTTCTTT.

This chain links TRBV27 with TRBJ2-7; 9 bases are shared with TRBD1. V shed 2 bases, J shed 4 bases, and the junction held 6 bases outside the gene matches. CDR1 and CDR2 (germline): MNHEY, SMNVEV (reference sequence). This CDR3 has 15 amino acids. CDR3 coding DNA: TGTGCCAGCAGTTTACAATCCGGGACAGGGTACGAGCAGTACTTC. Amino acids: CASSLQSGTGYEQYF.

This clone was detected ten times or more. V and J are TRBV19 and TRBJ1-4; maybe TRBD1 (6 bases). The CDR3 sequence is 16 residues long. Deletions cut 3 bases from V and 1 base from J, with 12 bases between. Germline V lookup: CDR1 LNHDA, CDR2 SQIVND (reference sequence). CDR3 loop: CASSILTGGTNEKLFF. CDR3 DNA sequence: TGTGCCAGTAGTATCCTGACAGGTGGAACTAATGAAAAACTGTTTTTT. Complete variable domain (other parts from reference TRBV19 and TRBJ1-4): DGGITQSPKYLFRKEGQNVTLSCEQNLNHDAMYWYRQDPGQGLRLIYYSQIVNDFQKGDIAEGYSVSREKKESFPLTVTSAQKNPTAFYLCASSILTGGTNEKLFFGSGTQLSVL.

The rearrangement links TRBV2 to TRBJ2-7; D uncertain. Germline CDR1 and CDR2: SNHLY and FYNNEI. The CDR3 contains 12 residues. The ends were cut back, 5 bases at V and 2 bases at J, with 7 bases in the middle. In DNA, the CDR3 is TGTGCCAGCAGTCGAAGACCCTACGAGCAGTACTTC. It encodes CASSRRPYEQYF.

The chain couples TRBV29-1 to TRBJ2-5, with 9 nucleotides matching TRBD1. Germline CDR1 is SQVTM and CDR2 is ANQGSEA. This CDR3 comprises 13 residues. The J segment lost 4 bases and the V segment lost 4 bases, leaving 4 bases of the junction unmatched. In DNA, the CDR3 is TGCAGCGTTGTCCGGGACAGGGCAGAGACCCAGTACTTC. Its translation is CSVVRDRAETQYF.

In this sample, this clone turned up once. The rearrangement links TRBV10-1 to TRBJ2-1, with 7 bases lining up with TRBD1. The CDR3 contains 20 residues. Germline V gene sequence: CDR1 WNHNN, CDR2 SYGVQD (reference sequence). V gave up 10 bases and J gave up 0 bases; unmatched junction bases: 24. The CDR3 DNA follows: TGCGCCACCGCAACGGGGCCGGGACAGTATTATCTGAGCTCCTACAATGAGCAGTTCTTC. As protein: CATATGPGQYYLSSYNEQFF.

V is TRBV11-2 and J is TRBJ2-1; D gene ambiguous. V shed 0 bases and J shed 6 bases, with 9 bases lying between them. The CDR3 is 14 residues long. Germline loops: CDR1 SGHAT, CDR2 FQNNGV. This CDR3 reads CASSLERIGNEQFF. CDR3 DNA sequence: TGTGCCAGCAGCTTAGAAAGGATTGGCAATGAGCAGTTCTTC.

This clone was seen more than once but under ten times. V usage is TRBV29-1 and J usage is TRBJ2-7; D is undetermined. The CDR3 is 14 residues long. V lost 3 bases to trimming and J lost 3 bases, with 15 bases between them. The germline V gene encodes CDR1 SQVTM and CDR2 ANQGSEA. The CDR3 DNA sequence: TGCAGCGTTGAGTCCCCGACGGCAGGCTACGAGCAGTACTTC. Translating it yields CSVESPTAGYEQYF.